A selection of T cell receptor beta chains follows, all from one sample in a study of early T cells in non-severe SARS-CoV-2 infection. TCRdb re-called the 5' RACE reads through MiXCR, storing one row per CDR3 protein. Found here are some 97,000 distinct CDR3 sequences, 9.5% to 11% of them singletons; the top ten hold roughly 4.8%. The specimen comprised whole blood, sampled at baseline. All receptors come from an adult who was a healthcare worker with PCR-confirmed SARS-CoV-2 infection or an uninfected control (not recorded which). Both conserved end residues are part of each CDR3. Fields, in order: clone size, J gene, D gene, V gene, CDR3 length, CDR3 DNA, CDR3 protein. A D gene is named only where the DNA matches it firmly. Clone size appears in some rows only: once, few, many, or a class for an expanded clone.

size: many
J: TRBJ1-3
D: TRBD1
V: TRBV2
length: 15
DNA: TGTGCCAGCAGTTGGGGACAGGGCTCTGGAAACACCATATATTTT
CDR3: CASSWGQGSGNTIYF

size: few
J: TRBJ2-5
D: .
V: TRBV29-1
length: 10
DNA: TGCAGCGTTGGGCGGGGGACCCAGTACTTC
CDR3: CSVGRGTQYF

size: many
J: TRBJ1-6
D: .
V: TRBV5-8
length: 13
DNA: TGTGCCAGCAGCTTTAGACAGAATTCACCCCTCCACTTT
CDR3: CASSFRQNSPLHF

size: many
J: TRBJ2-3
D: .
V: TRBV20-1
length: 15
DNA: TGCAGTGGGTTTTCCGGGGATGGGGGCACAGATACGCAGTATTTT
CDR3: CSGFSGDGGTDTQYF

size: many
J: TRBJ1-4
D: .
V: TRBV19
length: 14
DNA: TGTGCCAGTAGTGTAGCGGAAGCCAGTGAAAAACTGTTTTTT
CDR3: CASSVAEASEKLFF

size: .
J: TRBJ1-2
D: TRBD1
V: TRBV12-3/TRBV12-4
length: 12
DNA: TGTGCCAGCAGTCAGGGGGCGCCGGGCTACACCTTC
CDR3: CASSQGAPGYTF

size: .
J: TRBJ2-3
D: .
V: TRBV6-1
length: 12
DNA: TGTGCCAGCAGGGACCATTCCAATACGCAGTATTTT
CDR3: CASRDHSNTQYF

size: many
J: TRBJ2-3
D: .
V: TRBV7-3
length: 16
DNA: TGTGCCAGCAGCCCGCAACAGGGACGGGGCACAGATACGCAGTATTTT
CDR3: CASSPQQGRGTDTQYF

size: many
J: TRBJ2-7
D: .
V: TRBV5-1
length: 15
DNA: TGCGCCAGCAGCGCCCTTCAACCGGGCCTCTACGAGCAGTACTTC
CDR3: CASSALQPGLYEQYF

size: many
J: TRBJ1-1
D: .
V: TRBV3-1
length: 16
DNA: TGTGCCAGCAGCCAAGTACTTACCGATGGGGGCACTGAAGCTTTCTTT
CDR3: CASSQVLTDGGTEAFF

size: many
J: TRBJ2-1
D: TRBD2
V: TRBV7-2
length: 17
DNA: TGTGCCAGCAGCTTGAGGCTAGCGGGAGTATCCTACAATGAGCAGTTCTTC
CDR3: CASSLRLAGVSYNEQFF

size: .
J: TRBJ2-7
D: TRBD2
V: TRBV28
length: 12
DNA: TGTGCCACCGGGGGGGAAGACTACGAGCAGTACTTC
CDR3: CATGGEDYEQYF

size: few
J: TRBJ1-2
D: .
V: TRBV5-1
length: 14
DNA: TGCGCCAGCAGCTTGAGGGACATCGGACATGGCTACACCTTC
CDR3: CASSLRDIGHGYTF